The rows below give T cell receptor beta chains drawn from one sample of a study of shared clonotypes between healthy human individuals. Only in-frame clones appear in the TCRdb table, and some are missing; sequencing was by immunoSEQ multiplex PCR. The sample lists roughly 2.2 million clones; around 93% were seen once. Sequenced material: naive CD4+ T cells from PBMCs. These receptors were collected from a man younger than 35 in good health. Some clones in this sample may be carry-over from other donors' samples. The CDR3 runs from the conserved cysteine through the conserved F or W. A D gene is named only where the DNA matches it firmly. Clone size is given for some rows only: seen once, a few or many times, or a class if the clone is expanded.

j_call v_call d_call clone_size cdr3_nt cdr3_aa
TRBJ2-2 TRBV5-1 TRBD1 - TGCGCCAGCAGCCCCGGACCGGACAGGGGAAGCCGGGAGCTGTTTTTT CASSPGPDRGSRELFF
TRBJ2-5 TRBV2 - - TGTGCCAGCGTCGCCTGGGAGACCCAGTACTTC CASVAWETQYF
TRBJ2-1 TRBV5-1 - - TGCGCCAGCAGCTTGGGCGGCAGGGGTTACAATGAGCAGTTCTTC CASSLGGRGYNEQFF
TRBJ2-7 TRBV11-2 TRBD2 - TGTGCCAGCAGCTTAGATAGCGGGAGCCAGTACTTC CASSLDSGSQYF
TRBJ2-2 TRBV28 - - TGTGCCAGCAGTTCCCCCGGGACACGCGCCGGGGAGCTGTTTTTT CASSSPGTRAGELFF
TRBJ2-1 TRBV10-3 - - TGTGCCATCAGCGGGTGGGCTAGCGCCGGGGATGAGCAGTTCTTC CAISGWASAGDEQFF
TRBJ2-7 TRBV5-1 - many TGCGCCAGCAGCTCCTCCTACGAGCAGTACTTC CASSSSYEQYF
TRBJ1-5 TRBV28 - - TGTGCCAGCAGCCACGACAGCAATCAGCCCCAGCATTTT CASSHDSNQPQHF
TRBJ2-2 TRBV5-1 - - TGCGCCAGCGGGGGACTGGGACCCGGGGAGCTGTTTTTT CASGGLGPGELFF
TRBJ2-1 TRBV18 - - TGTGCCAGCTCACCACCGGTTGGACACCGATCCTACAATGAGCAGTTCTTC CASSPPVGHRSYNEQFF
TRBJ2-1 TRBV6-6 TRBD1 - TGTGCCAGCAGTTTCAGACAGGGGGAAGACAATGAGCAGTTCTTC CASSFRQGEDNEQFF
TRBJ2-3 TRBV5-6 - - TGTGCCAGCAGCTTCCGAGTAGGCACAGATACGCAGTATTTT CASSFRVGTDTQYF
TRBJ2-4 TRBV4-1 - - TGCGCCAGCAGCCCTCGGGAGCTAGCCAAAAACATTCAGTACTTC CASSPRELAKNIQYF
TRBJ2-5 TRBV7-9 TRBD1 - TGTGCCAGCAGCTTAACTTCCAGGGGGCAAGAGACCCAGTACTTC CASSLTSRGQETQYF
TRBJ1-1 TRBV29-1 - - TGCAGCGTGCTCGAAGGAGGCACTGAAGCTTTCTTT CSVLEGGTEAFF
TRBJ2-5 TRBV30 - - TGTGCCTGGAGTGTACAACCCCTAGACTCCGAGACCCAGTACTTC CAWSVQPLDSETQYF
TRBJ2-7 TRBV6-1 - - TGTGCCAGCAGTGAAGCGGGCAGTAGCTACGAGCAGTACTTC CASSEAGSSYEQYF
TRBJ1-5 TRBV13 TRBD1 - TGTGCCAGCAGCTTCTCGGGACAGCTCAATCAGCCCCAGCATTTT CASSFSGQLNQPQHF
TRBJ2-3 TRBV9 - once TGTGCCAGCAGCGTAGCGGGTAGTCCAGATACGCAGTATTTT CASSVAGSPDTQYF
TRBJ1-2 TRBV7-8 - - TGTGCCAGCAGCCCCCGCTACGATGTCAGGGTTGTTTATGGCTACACCTTC CASSPRYDVRVVYGYTF
TRBJ2-7 TRBV5-1 TRBD2 - TGCGCCAGCAGCGCCGGACTAGCGGGAGAGGTCTACGAGCAGTACTTC CASSAGLAGEVYEQYF
TRBJ2-7 TRBV7-2 - - TGTGCCACCGCTGGGGGGGCAGGGGTAGGCGAGCAGTACTTC CATAGGAGVGEQYF